This TCR beta chain emerged from a study of beta chain features in type 1 diabetes. Study outcomes and limitations: Shorter TCRB CDR3s, moderately but significantly so, were found in Type 1 diabetes patients in all four CD4+ subsets.

Reverse transcribing all isolated RNA meant expressed TCRB transcripts were sequenced. The method was immunoSEQ multiplex PCR; TCRdb's version includes in-frame clones alone and lacks a portion of them. The sample has 300,000 or so clones; more than 13% are singletons. The CDR3 totals 15 residues. The trim removed 3 bases at V and 11 bases at J, leaving 11 bases unmatched. The germline CDR1 and CDR2 sequences are LNHDA and SQIVND (reference sequence). On this clone itself: Antigen unknown.

The sequence was obtained from a man aged 30 to 45 with type 1 diabetes. This chain uses TRBV19 with TRBJ2-1; 9 bases line up with TRBD1. Specimen: naive CD4+ T cells from blood. The CDR3 is CASSIGTGYSKKQFF. CDR3 coding DNA: TGTGCCAGTAGTATCGGGACAGGGTATAGCAAGAAGCAGTTCTTC.